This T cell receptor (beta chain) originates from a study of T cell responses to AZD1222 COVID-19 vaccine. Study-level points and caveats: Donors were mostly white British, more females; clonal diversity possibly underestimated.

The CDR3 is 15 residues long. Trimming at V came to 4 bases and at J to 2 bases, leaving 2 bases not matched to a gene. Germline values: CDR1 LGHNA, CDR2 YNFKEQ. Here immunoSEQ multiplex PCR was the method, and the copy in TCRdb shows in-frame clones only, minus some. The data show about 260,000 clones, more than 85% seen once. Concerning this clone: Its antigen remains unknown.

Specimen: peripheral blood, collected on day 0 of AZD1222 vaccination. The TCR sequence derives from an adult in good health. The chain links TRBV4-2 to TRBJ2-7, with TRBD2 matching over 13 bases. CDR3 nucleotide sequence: TGTGCCAGCAGCCTCGGGACTAGCGGGACCTACGAGCAGTACTTC. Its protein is CASSLGTSGTYEQYF.